The next 21 T cell receptor beta chains were all read from a single sample in a study of blood T cell repertoires in COVID-19. Assay: immunoSEQ multiplex PCR; the TCRdb copy retains only in-frame clones and omits some. This sample has about 120,000 clones; less than 90% occur once, and the top ten carry 5% to 8%. The specimen sequenced was peripheral blood. The receptor source for this set is an elderly man with active or convalescent COVID-19.

The rearrangement links TRBV7-2 to TRBJ2-5; tentative D call: TRBD1 (6 bases). The CDR3 sequence is 15 residues long. Germline CDR1 is SGHTA and CDR2 is FQGNSA. V was pared by 2 bases and J by 5 bases, with 15 bases between. The CDR3 loop reads CASSLQGRGVETQYF. CDR3 in DNA: TGTGCCAGCAGCTTACAGGGGCGCGGTGTTGAGACCCAGTACTTC.

The CDR3 DNA reads as TGCGCCAGCAGTCCGGGACAGGGGGCTTGGGGCACTGAAGCTTTCTTT. This encodes CASSPGQGAWGTEAFF. The chain joins TRBV5-1 to TRBJ1-1, with 12 bases lining up with TRBD1. Germline CDR1 SGHRS, CDR2 YFSETQ. The CDR3 covers 16 residues. V lost 5 bases to trimming and J lost 4 bases; unmatched junction nucleotides: 9.

V and J are TRBV6-5 and TRBJ2-7; D is possibly TRBD1 (5 bases). CDR1 MNHEY and CDR2 SVGAGI come from the germline V gene. The germline V and J ends were trimmed by 2 bases and 6 bases, with 14 bases remaining between them. CDR3 size: 14 residues. Written as DNA, the CDR3 is TGTGCCAGCAGTTACGGCCAGGGTTTGGGCGAGCAGTACTTC. Its translation is CASSYGQGLGEQYF.

The chain is built from TRBV19 and TRBJ1-5; maybe TRBD1 (5 bases). Germline assignment: CDR1 LNHDA and CDR2 SQIVND (reference sequence). The CDR3 extends over 14 amino acids. The V gene lost 6 bases and the J gene lost 5 bases, with 14 bases spanning the gap. The CDR3 protein is CASRNAGRDQPQHF. Written as DNA, the CDR3 is TGTGCCAGTAGAAACGCAGGGAGGGATCAGCCCCAGCATTTT. Using reference TRBV19 and TRBJ1-5 for the parts outside the CDR3, the full variable domain is DGGITQSPKYLFRKEGQNVTLSCEQNLNHDAMYWYRQDPGQGLRLIYYSQIVNDFQKGDIAEGYSVSREKKESFPLTVTSAQKNPTAFYLCASRNAGRDQPQHFGDGTRLSIL.

In regard to this clone: Other nucleotide sequences from this sample produce the same CDR3. V usage is TRBV6-5 and J usage is TRBJ2-5, with a weak D call TRBD2 (6 bases). Germline V lookup: CDR1 MNHEY, CDR2 SVGAGI. The CDR3 has 14 residues. Trimming removed 0 bases from V and 5 bases from J, with 10 bases in between. CDR3 amino acids: CASSYSASVETQYF. As DNA, the CDR3 is TGTGCCAGCAGTTACTCCGCTAGCGTGGAGACCCAGTACTTC.

The chain's CDR3 is CASKLGDYEQYF. The CDR3 DNA reads TGCGCCAGCAAACTAGGAGACTACGAGCAGTACTTC. The chain is built from TRBV5-1 and TRBJ2-7; TRBD2 might be the D (5 bases). Per germline, CDR1 SGHRS and CDR2 YFSETQ. Trimming took off 6 bases at V and 3 bases at J, with 10 bases between the two ends. The CDR3 contains 12 residues.

The chain couples TRBV10-3 to TRBJ1-5; a weak D match, TRBD1 (6 bases). The V end was cut by 3 bases, the J end by 2 bases, with 8 bases between. Germline V CDR1 and CDR2: ENHRY, SYGVKD. The CDR3 length is 14 residues. The DNA of the CDR3 is TGTGCCATCAGTGAACAGGGACGCAATCAGCCCCAGCATTTT. It translates to CAISEQGRNQPQHF.

CDR3 in amino acids: CASMGTGLNYGYTF. CDR3 nucleotides: TGTGCCAGTATGGGGACAGGGCTGAACTATGGCTACACCTTC. The V and J genes are TRBV19 and TRBJ1-2, with 9 positions matching TRBD1. Germline assignment: CDR1 LNHDA and CDR2 SQIVND (reference sequence). The ends lost 7 bases at V and 2 bases at J; junction bases unmatched: 5. This CDR3 region has 14 residues.

This clone was picked up a small number of times. This chain uses TRBV19 with TRBJ1-1, with 10 bases matching TRBD1. The CDR3 has 16 amino acids. J lost 5 bases, V lost 1 base, and 7 bases had no gene match. The V gene's germline CDR1 is LNHDA and CDR2 SQIVND (reference sequence). The CDR3 protein is CASSIAGTGVSTEAFF. DNA for the CDR3: TGTGCCAGTAGTATAGCCGGGACAGGGGTTTCTACTGAAGCTTTCTTT.

The chain carries TRBV10-3 and TRBJ2-5, with 12 nucleotides matching TRBD2. V was pared by 5 bases and J by 5 bases, with 6 bases of the junction left unmatched. The CDR3 is 15 amino acids. Germline V gene sequence: CDR1 ENHRY, CDR2 SYGVKD. In nucleotides, the CDR3 is TGTGCCATCAGTCCTAGCGGGGGGGAGGTCGAGACCCAGTACTTC. Residues: CAISPSGGEVETQYF.

This clone turned up a few times. The chain joins TRBV11-3 to TRBJ1-3; D is ambiguous. The CDR3 spans 13 residues. With 0 bases removed from V and 7 bases from J, the gap between germline ends came to 7 bases. Looked up from germline, CDR1 is SGHNT and CDR2 is YENEEA. The CDR3 reads CASSLEPGNTIYF. CDR3 coding DNA: TGTGCCAGCAGCTTAGAGCCCGGGAACACCATATATTTT.

V is TRBV9 and J is TRBJ1-1, with TRBD1 identical over 8 bases. This CDR3 region has 15 residues. The J segment lost 1 base and the V segment lost 2 bases, leaving 4 bases of the junction unmatched. Looked up from germline, CDR1 is SGDLS and CDR2 is YYNGEE. CDR3 coding DNA: TGTGCCAGCAGCGTGACCGGGACAGGGAACACTGAAGCTTTCTTT. Translated, it gives CASSVTGTGNTEAFF.

The V gene is TRBV29-1, the J gene TRBJ2-7; D is perhaps TRBD1 (5 bases). V shed 6 bases and J shed 6 bases, with 21 bases lying between them. The germline V gene has CDR1 SQVTM and CDR2 ANQGSEA. The CDR3 has 14 amino acids. CDR3 in DNA: TGCAGCGTAAGTCAGGGTATGGGTCAATCCGAGCAGTACTTC. As protein: CSVSQGMGQSEQYF.

The gene calls are TRBV18 and TRBJ1-2; 9 positions agree with TRBD1. The junction had 10 bases not matched to a gene; V was cut back by 6 bases and J by 8 bases. The germline CDR1 and CDR2 sequences are KGHSH and LQKENI. The CDR3 consists of 14 residues. The chain's CDR3 is CASSPGQGMVGYTF. CDR3 sequence (DNA): TGTGCCAGCTCGCCGGGACAGGGAATGGTCGGCTACACCTTC. The full variable domain, with the rest looked up from reference TRBV18 and TRBJ1-2, is NAGVMQNPRHLVRRRGQEARLRCSPMKGHSHVYWYRQLPEEGLKFMVYLQKENIIDESGMPKERFSAEFPKEGPSILRIQQVVRGDSAAYFCASSPGQGMVGYTFGSGTRLTVV.

By its share, this clone is medium-sized (0.01 to 0.1%). This chain links TRBV18 with TRBJ2-2, with 9 bases matching TRBD1. The CDR3 contains 17 residues. V was pared by 3 bases and J by 6 bases, with 11 bases of the junction left unmatched. Germline V gives CDR1 KGHSH, CDR2 LQKENI. The CDR3 loop reads CASSPSGGQGFAGELFF. CDR3 nucleotides: TGTGCCAGCTCACCCAGTGGGGGACAGGGTTTCGCCGGGGAGCTGTTTTTT.

CDR3 DNA sequence: TGTGCCAGCAGCGTCGGAGGGACCCCCGGCGAGCAGTACTTC. This translates into CASSVGGTPGEQYF. This sequence joins TRBV9 and TRBJ2-7; TRBD2 might be the D (6 bases). The CDR3 length is 14 residues. Trimming took 2 bases from V and 6 from J, leaving 15 bases between them. Germline V gives CDR1 SGDLS, CDR2 YYNGEE.

The rearrangement joins TRBV19 to TRBJ2-5; D may be TRBD2 (6 bases). The germline CDR1 and CDR2 sequences are LNHDA and SQIVND (reference sequence). The CDR3 length is 12 residues. V was shortened by 4 bases and J by 7 bases, with 10 bases between the two germline ends. CDR3 in DNA: TGTGCCAGTAGTAGCAGAGCGGGGACCCAGTACTTC. It encodes CASSSRAGTQYF.

This clone showed up just a few times. This rearrangement joins TRBV5-1 to TRBJ1-2; D may be TRBD1 (5 bases). V lost 0 bases, J lost 8 bases, and 11 bases lay in between. Germline CDR1 SGHRS, CDR2 YFSETQ. This CDR3 is built from 13 residues. The chain's CDR3 is CASSLAGKGGYTF. In nucleotides, the CDR3 is TGCGCCAGCAGCTTGGCAGGGAAGGGCGGCTACACCTTC.

V usage is TRBV20-1 and J usage is TRBJ1-1; D not resolved. Germline V gene lookup returns CDR1 DFQATT and CDR2 SNEGSKA (reference sequence). This CDR3 has 11 residues. Trimming took 6 bases from V and 0 from J, leaving 5 bases between them. CDR3 coding DNA: TGCAGTGCCGTTATGAACACTGAAGCTTTCTTT. This codes for CSAVMNTEAFF.

CDR3 amino acids: CASSLGFQDWETQYF. CDR3 DNA sequence: TGTGCCAGCAGCTTAGGCTTTCAGGATTGGGAGACCCAGTACTTC. This chain connects TRBV7-7 to TRBJ2-5; no firm D call. The V and J ends lost 1 base and 5 bases respectively, with 14 bases between them. Germline V gene sequence: CDR1 SSHAT, CDR2 FNYEAQ (reference sequence). This CDR3 contains 15 residues.

This chain links TRBV6-6 with TRBJ1-6; 7 nucleotides align to TRBD1. This CDR3 has 14 residues. Trimming took 5 bases from V and 8 from J; bases not matched to a gene: 6. Germline CDR1 MNHNY, CDR2 SVGAGI (reference sequence). In DNA, the CDR3 is TGTGCCAGCAGTCTCGACAGGGCGGATTCACCCCTCCACTTT. It is translated as CASSLDRADSPLHF.